Listed below are T cell receptor beta chains from one sample, sequenced in a study of T cells in Graves' hyperthyroidism and ophthalmopathy. Via MiXCR, TCRdb re-called the multiplex PCR reads, giving one row per CDR3 protein. The data show approximately 600,000 distinct CDR3 sequences, with 14% seen just once and around 7% held by the top ten. Sequences were obtained from blood. These receptors were taken from a woman aged 18-29 years with Graves' ophthalmopathy. CDR3s include the opening cysteine and the closing phenylalanine or tryptophan. A D gene is named only where the DNA matches it firmly. Only some rows state a clone size, as once, few, many or a class for expanded clones.

clone_size,d_call,j_call,v_call,cdr3_nt,cdr3_aa
.,.,TRBJ2-1,TRBV20-1,TGCAGTGCCCAACTTCGCGGTGAGACTCTCAAGGCGCAGTTCTTC,CSAQLRGETLKAQFF
.,TRBD1,TRBJ2-7,TRBV6-1,TGTGCCAGCAGTTCTAACGACAGGGGCGAGCAGTACTTC,CASSSNDRGEQYF
.,.,TRBJ1-3,TRBV20-1,TGCAGTGCTAGAGAATCGACAGGTCCCTCTGGAAACACCATATATTTT,CSARESTGPSGNTIYF
many,TRBD1,TRBJ1-1,TRBV11-1,TGTGCCAGCAGCACCGGACAGGTCACTGAAGCTTTCTTT,CASSTGQVTEAFF
many,TRBD1,TRBJ1-6,TRBV28,TGTGCCAGCAGCGGACAGGGCCATAATTCACCCCTCCACTTT,CASSGQGHNSPLHF
.,TRBD2,TRBJ2-7,TRBV29-1,TGCAGCGTGGACGGACTAGCGGGAGGGAGAAACGAGCAGTACTTC,CSVDGLAGGRNEQYF
many,.,TRBJ2-7,TRBV20-1,TGCAGTGCTAGAGCCGCCGGGCGGGACTACGAGCAGTACTTC,CSARAAGRDYEQYF
.,.,TRBJ2-6,TRBV20-1,TGCAGTGCTAGAGAGGGACTCATCTCTGGGGCCAACGTCCTGACTTTC,CSAREGLISGANVLTF
few,.,TRBJ1-1,TRBV28,TGTGCCAGCAGTTTGCGGGGGATCGGGGGTACTTTCTTT,CASSLRGIGGTFF
.,TRBD1,TRBJ1-2,TRBV6-4,TGTGCCAGCAGTTGGGGACAGGGGGGTGGCTACACCTTC,CASSWGQGGGYTF
.,.,TRBJ1-1,TRBV11-2,TGTGCCAGCAGCAGACCCGGGACCCCCGGGAACACTGAAGCTTTCTTT,CASSRPGTPGNTEAFF
many,.,TRBJ1-5,TRBV12-3/TRBV12-4,TGTGCCAGCAGCCTACTAAGACCGATAAATCAGCCCCAGCATTTT,CASSLLRPINQPQHF
many,TRBD2,TRBJ2-1,TRBV20-1,TGCAGTGCTAGACCCCCGGGACTAGCGGGATCCATTATCTACAATGAGCAGTTCTTC,CSARPPGLAGSIIYNEQFF
many,.,TRBJ1-1,TRBV2,TGTGCCAGCAGTATCGACTTATTCACTGAAGCTTTCTTT,CASSIDLFTEAFF
.,.,TRBJ1-3,TRBV29-1,TGCAGCGTTGGAGGCACCGGAAACGCCATATATTTT,CSVGGTGNAIYF
many,TRBD2,TRBJ2-7,TRBV2,TGTGCCAGCAGGTCCGCGGGAGGTCAGCTCGAGCAGTACTTC,CASRSAGGQLEQYF
many,.,TRBJ2-5,TRBV30,TGTGCCTGGAGTGGTGGAGGGGGAGAGACCCAGTACTTC,CAWSGGGGETQYF
many,TRBD1,TRBJ1-1,TRBV7-3,TGTGCCAGCAGTCCAGGACAGGGTGTTGCTGAAGCTTTCTTT,CASSPGQGVAEAFF
many,.,TRBJ2-3,TRBV5-8,TGTGCCAGCAGCTTGGGGACACTTCTCACAGATACGCAGTATTTT,CASSLGTLLTDTQYF
many,TRBD2,TRBJ2-1,TRBV20-1,TGCAGTGCTAGAGCACTAGCGGACTACAATGAGCAGTTCTTC,CSARALADYNEQFF
many,.,TRBJ1-5,TRBV9,TGTGCCAGCAGCGTAGGGGACAGCAATCAGCCCCAGCATTTT,CASSVGDSNQPQHF
many,TRBD1,TRBJ1-1,TRBV28,TGTGCCAGCAGTTCGGGACAGGGGAGCACTGAAGCTTTCTTT,CASSSGQGSTEAFF
many,TRBD1,TRBJ1-1,TRBV6-1,TGTGCCAGCAGTGAACAGGGGGGCAGAGAAGCTTTCTTT,CASSEQGGREAFF
.,TRBD2,TRBJ2-5,TRBV7-2,TGTGCCAGCAGCTTAGGGTTGGGACTAGCGGGATCGCGGGAGACCCAGTACTTC,CASSLGLGLAGSRETQYF
few,TRBD2,TRBJ2-3,TRBV6-1,TGTGCCAGCAGTTTCACCCCCGGGACTAGCGGCACAGATACGCAGTATTTT,CASSFTPGTSGTDTQYF
.,.,TRBJ2-3,TRBV19,TGTGCCAGTAGCCGGGATTGGGTAGATACGCAGTATTTT,CASSRDWVDTQYF
.,.,TRBJ2-1,TRBV25-1,TGTGCCAGCAGTCAAGGACACAACAATGAGCAGTTCTTC,CASSQGHNNEQFF
few,TRBD1,TRBJ1-1,TRBV30,TGTGCCTGGAGTGTAGGACAGGAGAACACTGAAGCTTTCTTT,CAWSVGQENTEAFF
many,TRBD2,TRBJ2-7,TRBV6-2/TRBV6-3,TGTGCCAGCAGTTACGGGGGACTAGCGGGAGTGTACGAGCAGTACTTC,CASSYGGLAGVYEQYF
many,.,TRBJ2-2,TRBV5-1,TGCGCCAGCAGCTTGGCCGCTTGGTCGGACACCGGGGAGCTGTTTTTT,CASSLAAWSDTGELFF
few,TRBD2,TRBJ2-2,TRBV7-9,TGTGCCAGCAGCCACCAGCGGGAGAGGAGCAAGGTTGGGGAGCTGTTTTTT,CASSHQRERSKVGELFF
.,.,TRBJ1-3,TRBV18,TGTGCCAGCTCACCATGGGCCGTTGAGAACACCATATATTTT,CASSPWAVENTIYF
many,.,TRBJ2-2,TRBV30,TGTGCCTGGAGTACCCCCCCGGACCCCACGAACACCGGGGAGCTGTTTTTT,CAWSTPPDPTNTGELFF
.,.,TRBJ2-7,TRBV20-1,TGCAGTGCTAGAGATAGGGAAGGGATCTCCTACGAGCAGTACTTC,CSARDREGISYEQYF
.,TRBD1,TRBJ1-5,TRBV29-1,TGCAGCGTTCGGACAGGGGAAAGTCAGCCCCAGCATTTT,CSVRTGESQPQHF
many,TRBD1,TRBJ1-1,TRBV2,TGTGCCAGCAGTGAAAAGACAGGGACTGAAGCTTTCTTT,CASSEKTGTEAFF
.,.,TRBJ2-1,TRBV4-3,TGCGCCAGCAGCCCTACCTTGGGAGTTTACGAGCAGTTCTTC,CASSPTLGVYEQFF